Sequencing of this TCR beta chain was carried out in a study of cytomegalovirus exposure and HLA in healthy donors. Primers for the PCR totalled 60 Vbeta and 13 Jbeta. Generated by immunoSEQ multiplex PCR, the TCRdb table keeps only in-frame clones and is missing some. The table has about 140,000 clones, 75% to 80% seen once. Trimming pared 0 bases from V and 0 bases from J, leaving 6 bases between. This CDR3 region has 14 residues. In germline, CDR1 is ENHRY, CDR2 SYGVKD. The J gene is TRBJ2-7, the V gene TRBV10-3; the D gene is possibly TRBD1 (6 bases). The sample consisted of PBMCs. The receptor's source is a female donor in good health and CMV-seronegative. The CDR3 bases are TGTGCCATCAGTGAGTCGGACAGCTCCTACGAGCAGTACTTC. Its protein is CAISESDSSYEQYF.